Included here is one T cell receptor (beta chain) sequence, with context. Its antigen is as yet unknown. The junction and the germline gene differ at one end; a read error may be behind it. This entry belongs to a study of T and B cells in COVID-19 patients. Study information: Peripheral blood came from COVID-19 patients with active infection or after recovery. At median age approximately 31 years, recovered patients were younger than active-infection patients at just over 65. Most recovered patients had mild to moderate COVID-19 treated as outpatients.

Study-level results: Patients with COVID-19 reportedly showed strongly skewed T cell receptor beta variable and joining gene usage.

BIOMED2 TRB-A/B primer pools were used in multiplex TRB PCR. TCRdb processed the multiplex PCR reads anew with MiXCR; each CDR3 protein has one entry. The table shows under 9,500 distinct CDR3 sequences, with roughly 28% occurring only once. The CDR3 contains 15 residues. From blood, about 230-500 ng of genomic DNA served as TRB template. This TCR came from a human donor who had recovered from COVID-19. Sequencing used blood. The chain links TRBV12-3 or TRBV12-4 to TRBJ1-6; 7 bases are a match to TRBD1. CDR3 sequence reads: CANSTDRAVNSPLHF. The CDR3 DNA sequence: TGTGCCAACAGTACTGACAGGGCGGTCAATTCACCCCTCCACTTT.